The source of this T cell receptor (beta chain) is a study of regulatory T cells in long-lasting Graves disease. Overall study context: Newly diagnosed Graves' patients had taken antithyroid drugs under 3 months. General study results and limits: The number of shared public clonotypes was higher in persistent patients (around 2,700) than new patients (roughly 970).

The time point: newly diagnosed GD, antithyroid drugs for less than 3 months. The TCR library was made from RNA that had been extracted from PBMCs in TRIzol. CDR3 length: 17 residues. J lost 9 bases, V lost 8 bases, and 19 bases had no gene match. Looked up from germline, CDR1 is MDHEN and CDR2 is SYDVKM. Assembly of TCR beta libraries relied on iRepertoire HTBI primers together with Arm-PCR of CDR3 regions. TCRdb recomputed calls from the multiplex PCR reads with MiXCR, one row per CDR3 protein. The sample holds approximately 540,000 distinct CDR3 sequences, 9.5% to 15% seen once. This clonotype was found a few times. Its antigen is undetermined. These data were likewise used in another study, on T cells in Graves' hyperthyroidism and ophthalmopathy.

This sequence originates from a woman aged 30 to 39 with Graves disease. The specimen was peripheral blood mononuclear cells (PBMCs), collected at new diagnosis, from a patient treated with antithyroid drugs. V and J are TRBV28 and TRBJ2-1; 10 nucleotides agree with TRBD1. DNA for the CDR3: TGTGCCAGCCTGGGGCCGCCGGGACAGGGGACCGGCGGTGAGCAGTTCTTC. Translation: CASLGPPGQGTGGEQFF.